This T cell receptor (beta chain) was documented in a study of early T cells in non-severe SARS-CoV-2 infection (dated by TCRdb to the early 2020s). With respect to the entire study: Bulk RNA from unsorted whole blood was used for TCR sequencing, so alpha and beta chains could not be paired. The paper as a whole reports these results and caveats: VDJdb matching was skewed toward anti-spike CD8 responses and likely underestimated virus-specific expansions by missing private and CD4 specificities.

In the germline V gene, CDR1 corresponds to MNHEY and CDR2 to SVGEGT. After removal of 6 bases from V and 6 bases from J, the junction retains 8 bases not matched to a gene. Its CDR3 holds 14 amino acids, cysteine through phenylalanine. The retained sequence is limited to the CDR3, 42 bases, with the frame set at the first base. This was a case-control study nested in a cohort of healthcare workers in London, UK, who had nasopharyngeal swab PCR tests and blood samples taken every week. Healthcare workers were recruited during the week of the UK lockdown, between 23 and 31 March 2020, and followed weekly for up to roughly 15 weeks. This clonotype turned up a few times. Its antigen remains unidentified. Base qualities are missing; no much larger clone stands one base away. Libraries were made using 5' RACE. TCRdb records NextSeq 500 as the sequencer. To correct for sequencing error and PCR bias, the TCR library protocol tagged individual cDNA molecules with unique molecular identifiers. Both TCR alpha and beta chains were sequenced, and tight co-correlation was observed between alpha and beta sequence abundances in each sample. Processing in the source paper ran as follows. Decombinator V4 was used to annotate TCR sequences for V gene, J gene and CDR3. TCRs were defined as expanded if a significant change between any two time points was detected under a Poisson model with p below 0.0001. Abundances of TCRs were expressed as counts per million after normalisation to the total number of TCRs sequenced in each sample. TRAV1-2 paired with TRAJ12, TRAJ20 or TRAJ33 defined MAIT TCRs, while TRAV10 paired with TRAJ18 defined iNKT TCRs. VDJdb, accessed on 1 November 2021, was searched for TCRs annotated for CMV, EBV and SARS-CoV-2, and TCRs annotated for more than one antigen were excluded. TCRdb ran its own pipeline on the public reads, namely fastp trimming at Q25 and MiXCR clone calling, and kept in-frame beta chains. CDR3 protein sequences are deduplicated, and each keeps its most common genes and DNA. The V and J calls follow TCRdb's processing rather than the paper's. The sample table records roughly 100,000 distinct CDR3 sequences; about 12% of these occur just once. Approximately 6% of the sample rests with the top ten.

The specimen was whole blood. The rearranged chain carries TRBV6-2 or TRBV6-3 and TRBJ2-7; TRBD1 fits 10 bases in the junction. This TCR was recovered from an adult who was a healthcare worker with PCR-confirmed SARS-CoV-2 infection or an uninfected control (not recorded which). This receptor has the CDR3 CASRPGTGVFEQYF. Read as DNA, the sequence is TGTGCCAGCAGGCCCGGGACAGGGGTTTTCGAGCAGTACTTC.